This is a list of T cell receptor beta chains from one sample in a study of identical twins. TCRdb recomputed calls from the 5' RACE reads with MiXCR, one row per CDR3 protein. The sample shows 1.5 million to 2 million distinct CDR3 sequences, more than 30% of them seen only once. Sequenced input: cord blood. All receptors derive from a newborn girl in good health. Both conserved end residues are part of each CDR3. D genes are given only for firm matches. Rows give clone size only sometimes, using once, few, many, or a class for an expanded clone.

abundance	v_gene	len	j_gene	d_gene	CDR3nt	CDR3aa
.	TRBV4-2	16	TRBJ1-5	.	TGTGCCAGCAGCCCCTCCCTTAGTGTGACGCGGCAGCCCCAGCATTTT	CASSPSLSVTRQPQHF
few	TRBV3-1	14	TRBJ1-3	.	TGTGCCAGCAGCCAAGCGGGGGCTGGAAACACCATATATTTT	CASSQAGAGNTIYF
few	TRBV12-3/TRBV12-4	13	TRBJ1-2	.	TGTGCCAGCAGTTTCGGACTGAGCTATGGCTACACCTTC	CASSFGLSYGYTF
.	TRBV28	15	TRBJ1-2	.	TGTGCCAGCACCCCCAGGGGCAGAGGACGCTATGGCTACACCTTC	CASTPRGRGRYGYTF
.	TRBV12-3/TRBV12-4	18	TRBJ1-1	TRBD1	TGTGCCAGCAGTCCCAAAGTCCCGGGACAGGGTTTGGGACTTGAAGCTTTCTTT	CASSPKVPGQGLGLEAFF
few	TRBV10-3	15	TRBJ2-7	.	TGTGCCATCAGTGAGTTAGGGAGAAGGTCCTACGAGCAGTACTTC	CAISELGRRSYEQYF
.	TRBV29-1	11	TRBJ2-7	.	TGCAGCGTTGAATGGAGCTACGAGCAGTACTTC	CSVEWSYEQYF
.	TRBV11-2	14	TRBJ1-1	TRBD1	TGTGCCAGCAGCTTAGGACACAGGGGGGCTGAAGCTTTCTTT	CASSLGHRGAEAFF
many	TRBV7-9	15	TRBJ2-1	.	TGTGCCAGCAGCTTAGCCGGGGGGCTTTACAATGAGCAGTTCTTC	CASSLAGGLYNEQFF
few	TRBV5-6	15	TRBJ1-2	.	TGTGCCAGCAGCTTTCTCGTCTCTCTTAACTATGGCTACACCTTC	CASSFLVSLNYGYTF
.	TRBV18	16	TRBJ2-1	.	TGTGCCAGCTCACCGATTCACTCGGGCACCTACAATGAGCAGTTCTTC	CASSPIHSGTYNEQFF
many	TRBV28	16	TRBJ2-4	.	TGTGCCAGCTCCCGAGCCAGGGCCAAGGCCAAAAACATTCAGTACTTC	CASSRARAKAKNIQYF
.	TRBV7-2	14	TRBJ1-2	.	TGTGCCAGCAGCTTATTATCACTTACCTATGGCTACACCTTC	CASSLLSLTYGYTF
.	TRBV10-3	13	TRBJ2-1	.	TGTACCGCTACTAGCACAACGTACAATGAGCAGTTCTTC	CTATSTTYNEQFF
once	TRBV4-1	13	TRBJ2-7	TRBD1	TGCGCCAGCAGCCGGGACAGGGTGGGTAAGCAGTACTTC	CASSRDRVGKQYF
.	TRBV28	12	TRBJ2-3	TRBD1	TGTGCCAGCAGAGAGGGGGCAGGGACGCAGTATTTT	CASREGAGTQYF
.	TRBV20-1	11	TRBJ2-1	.	TGCAGTGCCTCCGAGGACAATGAGCAGTTCTTC	CSASEDNEQFF
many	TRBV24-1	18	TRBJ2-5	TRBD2	TGTGCCACCAGTGATTTGGGGACTAGTAGTGAGCGGAAAGAGACCCAGTACTTC	CATSDLGTSSERKETQYF
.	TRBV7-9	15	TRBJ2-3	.	TGTGCCAGCAGCAACGACAGGGAGGTCACAGATACGCAGTATTTT	CASSNDREVTDTQYF
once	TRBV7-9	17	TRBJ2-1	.	TGTGCCAGCAGCTTAGGGTACAAGGGGCCCTCTTACTGTGAGCAGTTCTTC	CASSLGYKGPSYCEQFF
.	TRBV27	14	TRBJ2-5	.	TGTGCCAGCAGTTTATTTGAGAAAGGGAATGAGCAGTACTTC	CASSLFEKGNEQYF
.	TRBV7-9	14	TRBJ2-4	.	TGTGCCAGCAGCTTAGACTCAGTCAAAAACATTCAGTACTTC	CASSLDSVKNIQYF
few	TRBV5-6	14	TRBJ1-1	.	TGTGCCAGCAGCTTGTGGAAGATGAACACTGAAGCTTTCTTT	CASSLWKMNTEAFF